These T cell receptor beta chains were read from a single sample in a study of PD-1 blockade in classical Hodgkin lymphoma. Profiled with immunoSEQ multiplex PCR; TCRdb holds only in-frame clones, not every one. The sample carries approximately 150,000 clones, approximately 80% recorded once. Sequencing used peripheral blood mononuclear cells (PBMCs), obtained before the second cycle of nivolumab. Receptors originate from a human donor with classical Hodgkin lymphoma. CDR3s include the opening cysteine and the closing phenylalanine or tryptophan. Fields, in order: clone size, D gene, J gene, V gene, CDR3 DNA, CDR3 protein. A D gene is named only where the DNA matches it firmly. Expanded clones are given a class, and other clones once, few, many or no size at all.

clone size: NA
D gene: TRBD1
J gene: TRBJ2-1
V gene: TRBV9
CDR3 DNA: TGTGCCAGCAGCGTAGGTGGGACAGGGGCTAATGAGCAGTTCTTC
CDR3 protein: CASSVGGTGANEQFF

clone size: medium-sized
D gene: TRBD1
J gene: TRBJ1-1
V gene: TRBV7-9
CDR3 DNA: TGTGCCAGCGGCGCGGGGACAGGATTTGAAGCTTTCTTT
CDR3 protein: CASGAGTGFEAFF

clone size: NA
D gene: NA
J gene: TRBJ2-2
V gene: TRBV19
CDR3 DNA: TGTGCCAGTAGTATAGATCCCCCCGGGGAGCTGTTTTTT
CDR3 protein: CASSIDPPGELFF

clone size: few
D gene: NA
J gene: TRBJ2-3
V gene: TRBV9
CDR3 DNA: TGTGCCAGCAGCGTAGAGTCGAGCACAGATACGCAGTATTTT
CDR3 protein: CASSVESSTDTQYF

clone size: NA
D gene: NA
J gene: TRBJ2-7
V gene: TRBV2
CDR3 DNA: TGTGCCAGCAAGTCAATCAGGGGTAGCTCCTACGAGCAGTACTTC
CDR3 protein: CASKSIRGSSYEQYF

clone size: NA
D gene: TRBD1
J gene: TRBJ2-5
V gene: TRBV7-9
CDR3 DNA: TGTGCCAGCAGCCCAAAATCCGGACAGGGACCTCAAGAGACCCAGTACTTC
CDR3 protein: CASSPKSGQGPQETQYF

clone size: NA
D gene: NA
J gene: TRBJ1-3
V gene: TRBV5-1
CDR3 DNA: TGCGCCAGCAGCTTGGAAGGGGCCCTCCGAAACACCATATATTTT
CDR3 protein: CASSLEGALRNTIYF

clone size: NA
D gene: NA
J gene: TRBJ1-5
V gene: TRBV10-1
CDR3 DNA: TGCGCCAGCAGTACGACTTGGTGGGGTCAGCCCCAGCATTTT
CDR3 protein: CASSTTWWGQPQHF

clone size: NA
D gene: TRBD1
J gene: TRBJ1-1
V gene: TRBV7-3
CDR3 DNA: TGTGCCAGCAGCTTGGACAGGGTAGGCGCTGAAGCTTTCTTT
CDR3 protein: CASSLDRVGAEAFF

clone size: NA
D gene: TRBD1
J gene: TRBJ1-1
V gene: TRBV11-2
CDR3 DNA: TGTGCCAGCAGCTTACAGGGGGCATGGAACACTGAAGCTTTCTTT
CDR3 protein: CASSLQGAWNTEAFF

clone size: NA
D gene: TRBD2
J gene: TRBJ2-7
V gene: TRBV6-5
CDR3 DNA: TGTGCCAGCAGTTTGGGACTAGACAGCTACGAGCAGTACTTC
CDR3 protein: CASSLGLDSYEQYF

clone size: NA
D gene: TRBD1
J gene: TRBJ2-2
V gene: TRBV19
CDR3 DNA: TGTGCCAGTAGTATGGGACAGGGGAACACCGGGGAGCTGTTTTTT
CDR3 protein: CASSMGQGNTGELFF

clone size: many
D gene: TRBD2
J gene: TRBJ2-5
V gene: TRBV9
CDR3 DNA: TGTGCCAGCAACGACCCTAGCGGACTAGAGACCCAGTACTTC
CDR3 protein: CASNDPSGLETQYF

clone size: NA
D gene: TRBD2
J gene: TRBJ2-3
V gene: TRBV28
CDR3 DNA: TGTGCCAGCAGTGTCCTAGCGGGAGGAATGACAGATACGCAGTATTTT
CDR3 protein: CASSVLAGGMTDTQYF

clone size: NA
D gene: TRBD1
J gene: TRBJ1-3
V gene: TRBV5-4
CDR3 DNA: TGTGCCAGCAGCACGGACAGGGCCACGGGAAACACCATATATTTT
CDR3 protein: CASSTDRATGNTIYF

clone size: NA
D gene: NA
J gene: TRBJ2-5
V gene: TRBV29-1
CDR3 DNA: TGCAGCGTTGTACGGACTCAAGAGACCCAGTACTTC
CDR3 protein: CSVVRTQETQYF

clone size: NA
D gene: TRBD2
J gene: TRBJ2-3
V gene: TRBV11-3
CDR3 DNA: TGTGCCAGCAGCGCCGGGGGGGGCCGCGGAGATACGCAGTATTTT
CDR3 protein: CASSAGGGRGDTQYF

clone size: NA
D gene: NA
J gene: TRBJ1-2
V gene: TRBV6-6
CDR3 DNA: TGTGCCAGCAGCGAGGAGGAAGGGAGAGGGTATGGCTACACCTTC
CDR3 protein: CASSEEEGRGYGYTF

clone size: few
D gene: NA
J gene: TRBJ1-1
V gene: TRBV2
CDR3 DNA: TGTGCCAGCACTCCAGAAAGAATACAGGCCCTTATGAACACTGAAGCTTTCTTT
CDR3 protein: CASTPERIQALMNTEAFF

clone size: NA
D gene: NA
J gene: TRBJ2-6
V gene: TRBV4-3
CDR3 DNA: TGCGCCAGCAGCCATGGTACAGTCTCTGGGGCCAACGTCCTGACTTTC
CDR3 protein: CASSHGTVSGANVLTF

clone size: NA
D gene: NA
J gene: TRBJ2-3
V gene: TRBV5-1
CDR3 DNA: TGCGCCAGCAGCTTGCGTTCCGAGTTCACAGATACGCAGTATTTT
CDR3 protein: CASSLRSEFTDTQYF

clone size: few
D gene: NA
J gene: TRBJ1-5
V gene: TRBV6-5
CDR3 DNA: TGTGCCAGCAGATGGGGACCCAGGTTAGAGCCCCAGCATTTT
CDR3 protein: CASRWGPRLEPQHF

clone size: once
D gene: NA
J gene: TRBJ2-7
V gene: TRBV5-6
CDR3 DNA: TGTGCCAGCAGCTTGAAGTGGCAGAACTACGAGCAGTACTTC
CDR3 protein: CASSLKWQNYEQYF

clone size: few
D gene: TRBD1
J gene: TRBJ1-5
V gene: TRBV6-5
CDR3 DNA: TGTGCCAGCAGTTCGACCGGGACAGGAGTCAATCAGCCCCAGCATTTT
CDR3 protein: CASSSTGTGVNQPQHF

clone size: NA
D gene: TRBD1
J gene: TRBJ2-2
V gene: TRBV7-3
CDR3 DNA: TGTGCCAGCAGCCCTCGGACAGGGGACACCGGGGAGCTGTTTTTT
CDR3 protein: CASSPRTGDTGELFF

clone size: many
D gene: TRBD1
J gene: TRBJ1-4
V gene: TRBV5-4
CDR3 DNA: TGTGCCAGCAGCTCAGGACAGGGGGCGACTAATGAAAAACTGTTTTTT
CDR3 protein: CASSSGQGATNEKLFF

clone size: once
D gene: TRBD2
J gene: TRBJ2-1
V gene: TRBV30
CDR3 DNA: TGTGCCTGGGCTAGCGGCGTGAAGCAGTTCTTC
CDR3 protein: CAWASGVKQFF

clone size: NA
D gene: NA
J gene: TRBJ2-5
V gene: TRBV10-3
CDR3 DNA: TGTGCCATCAGCCCGGACCCCAGGGAGACCCAGTACTTC
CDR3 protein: CAISPDPRETQYF

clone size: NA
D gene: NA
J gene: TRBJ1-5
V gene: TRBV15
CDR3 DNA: TGTGCCACCAGCTATGGACAGTTCGTCCAGCCCCAGCATTTT
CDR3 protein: CATSYGQFVQPQHF

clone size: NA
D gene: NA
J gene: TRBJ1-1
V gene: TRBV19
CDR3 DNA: TGTGCCAGTAGTATAGATGTACCGATGAACACTGAAGCTTTCTTT
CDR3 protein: CASSIDVPMNTEAFF

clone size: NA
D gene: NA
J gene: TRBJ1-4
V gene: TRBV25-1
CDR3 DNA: TGTGCCAGCAGTGATCTGGGGACATTAGGTATTGAAAAACTGTTTTTT
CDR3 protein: CASSDLGTLGIEKLFF

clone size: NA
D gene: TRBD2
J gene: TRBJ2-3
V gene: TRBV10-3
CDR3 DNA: TGTGCCATCAGACTGAGACTAGCGGGGGAGGCGGCAGATACGCAGTATTTT
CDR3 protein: CAIRLRLAGEAADTQYF